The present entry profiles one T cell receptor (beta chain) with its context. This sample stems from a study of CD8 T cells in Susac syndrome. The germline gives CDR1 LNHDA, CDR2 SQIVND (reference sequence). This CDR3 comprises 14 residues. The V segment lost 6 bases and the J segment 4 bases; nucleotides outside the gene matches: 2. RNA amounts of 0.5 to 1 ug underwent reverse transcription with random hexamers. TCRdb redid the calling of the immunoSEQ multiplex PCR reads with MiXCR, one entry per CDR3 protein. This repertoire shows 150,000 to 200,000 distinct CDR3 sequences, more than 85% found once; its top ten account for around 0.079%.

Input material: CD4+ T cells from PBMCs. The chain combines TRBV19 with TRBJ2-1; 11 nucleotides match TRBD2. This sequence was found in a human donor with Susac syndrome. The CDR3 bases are TGTGCCAGTAGGGGACTAGCGGATTACAATGAGCAGTTCTTC. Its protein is CASRGLADYNEQFF. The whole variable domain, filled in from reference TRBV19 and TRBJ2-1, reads DGGITQSPKYLFRKEGQNVTLSCEQNLNHDAMYWYRQDPGQGLRLIYYSQIVNDFQKGDIAEGYSVSREKKESFPLTVTSAQKNPTAFYLCASRGLADYNEQFFGPGTRLTVL.